This TCR beta chain was recorded in a study of blood T cell repertoires in COVID-19. CDR1 and CDR2 from the germline V gene are MNHNS and SASEGT. Germline trimming cut 2 bases from V and 3 bases from J; bases unmatched to any gene: 5. This CDR3 spans 15 amino acids. Original handling: Amplification of reference gene primers was used by the study to estimate nucleated cell counts. Sequencing was performed with immunoSEQ multiplex PCR; in TCRdb, only in-frame clones are kept and a portion is missing. Clone size and the V and J calls come from that table; the DNA yielded D and trimming. The sample yields 150,000 to 200,000 clones, around 82% seen once.

Sequenced material: peripheral blood. The genes are TRBV6-1 and TRBJ1-2; 8 bases are a match to TRBD1. This TCR came from a man aged 55 to 70 who had recovered from COVID-19. The CDR3 nucleotides read TGTGCCAGCAGTGAAAGGGTGGGACAGGACTATGGCTACACCTTC. Its protein is CASSERVGQDYGYTF.